This T cell receptor beta chain is from a study of T cells in Graves' hyperthyroidism and ophthalmopathy. Overall study results and limits: The model foresaw ophthalmopathy a median 6.5 months prior to onset. Blood also held most thyroid clonotypes expanded beyond 0.001.

Comment on this clonotype: What it binds is unknown. This could be a read error, since a much larger clone is one nucleotide away. As the CDR3 is not closed by the conserved phenylalanine or tryptophan, this likely results from a read error. The limits of the CDR3 on the DNA are not certain, so only TCRdb's listed CDR3 is given.

From its first to its last residue, the CDR3 has 15 amino acids. Looked up from germline, CDR1 is SGHVT and CDR2 is SQSDAQ. The investigators amplified TCR beta CDR3 regions from RNA transcripts. The study used the HTBI primer set for a first-round RT-PCR of the TCR CDR3. One entry per CDR3 protein results from TCRdb running MiXCR on the multiplex PCR reads. The data show about 290,000 distinct CDR3 sequences, approximately 15% seen once. Uncontrolled infections, other autoimmune diseases, pregnancy or lactation led to exclusion of patients. The receptor was isolated from a young man with Graves' hyperthyroidism. The specimen sequenced was blood. The V and J genes are TRBV7-4 and TRBJ1-1; the D call of TRBD1 is as the table states it, not checked on the DNA. CDR3 loop: CASSAGTERGTEAFL.